Reported below is one TCR beta chain. Deletions cut 9 bases from V and 13 bases from J, with 19 bases between. The length of the CDR3 is 13 residues. The V gene's germline CDR1 is SNHLY and CDR2 FYNNEI. Per the original methods: Researchers report that nucleated cell counts were estimated from reference gene primer amplification. TCRdb's table, derived via immunoSEQ multiplex PCR, lists solely in-frame clones and lacks some. V and J calls and clone size come straight from that table; D and trimming were deduced from the DNA. Counted here are 170,000 or so clones, 84% occurring once; the ten biggest clones make up 13% to 15%. This sample was taken from a study of blood T cell repertoires in COVID-19. Study overall: From the United States, Italy and Spain came samples of acute and convalescent COVID-19. Sources were T cells, B-cell-depleted T cells, or PBMCs; the material itself was cDNA or gDNA.

The V gene is TRBV2, the J gene TRBJ2-6, with D possibly matching TRBD1 (5 bases). This sequence was found in a man aged 18-30 years with active or convalescent COVID-19. Sequencing used peripheral blood. The CDR3 DNA is TGTGCCAGTACAGGTACCGGGTCTAGGGTCCTGACTTTC. Translated: CASTGTGSRVLTF.